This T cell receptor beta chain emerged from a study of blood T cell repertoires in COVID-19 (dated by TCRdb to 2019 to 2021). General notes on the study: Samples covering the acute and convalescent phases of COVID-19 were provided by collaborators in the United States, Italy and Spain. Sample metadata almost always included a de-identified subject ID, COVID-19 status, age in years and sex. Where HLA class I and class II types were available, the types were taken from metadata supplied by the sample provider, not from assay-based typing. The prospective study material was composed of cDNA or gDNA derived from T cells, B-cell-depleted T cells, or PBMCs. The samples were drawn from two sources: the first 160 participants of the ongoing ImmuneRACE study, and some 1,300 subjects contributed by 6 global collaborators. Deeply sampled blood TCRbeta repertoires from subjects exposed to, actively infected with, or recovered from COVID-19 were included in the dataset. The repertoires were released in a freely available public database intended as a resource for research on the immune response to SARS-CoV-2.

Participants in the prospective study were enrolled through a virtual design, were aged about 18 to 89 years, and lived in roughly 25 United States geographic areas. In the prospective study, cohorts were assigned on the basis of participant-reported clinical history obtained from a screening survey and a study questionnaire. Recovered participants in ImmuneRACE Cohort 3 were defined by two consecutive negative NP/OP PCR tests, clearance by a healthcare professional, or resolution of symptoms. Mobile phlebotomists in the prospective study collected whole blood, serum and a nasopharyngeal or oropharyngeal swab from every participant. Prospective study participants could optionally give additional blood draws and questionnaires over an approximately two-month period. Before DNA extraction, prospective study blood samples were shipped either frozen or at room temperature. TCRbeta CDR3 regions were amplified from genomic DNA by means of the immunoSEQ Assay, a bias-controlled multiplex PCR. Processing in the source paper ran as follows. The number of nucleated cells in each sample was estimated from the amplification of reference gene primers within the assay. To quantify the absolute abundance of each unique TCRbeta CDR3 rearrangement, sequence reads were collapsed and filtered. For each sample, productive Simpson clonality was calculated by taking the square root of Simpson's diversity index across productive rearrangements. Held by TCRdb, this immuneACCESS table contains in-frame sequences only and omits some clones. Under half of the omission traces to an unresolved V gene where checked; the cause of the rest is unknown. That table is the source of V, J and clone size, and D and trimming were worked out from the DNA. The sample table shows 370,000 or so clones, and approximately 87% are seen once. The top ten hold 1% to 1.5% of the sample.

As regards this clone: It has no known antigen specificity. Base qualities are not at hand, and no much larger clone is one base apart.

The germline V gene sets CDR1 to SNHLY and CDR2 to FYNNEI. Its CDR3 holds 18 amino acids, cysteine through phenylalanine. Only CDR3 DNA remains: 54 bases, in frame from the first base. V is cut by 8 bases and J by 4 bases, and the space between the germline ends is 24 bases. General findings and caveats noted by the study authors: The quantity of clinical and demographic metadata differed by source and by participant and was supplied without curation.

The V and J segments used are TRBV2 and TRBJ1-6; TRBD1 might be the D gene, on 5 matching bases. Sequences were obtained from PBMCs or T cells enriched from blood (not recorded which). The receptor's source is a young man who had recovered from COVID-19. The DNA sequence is TGTGCCAGCTCCAGAACGGGGGTCAATGACTATTATAATTCACCCCTCCACTTT. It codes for CASSRTGVNDYYNSPLHF.